The 25 T cell receptor beta chains reported below all come from one sample, sequenced in a study of cytomegalovirus exposure and HLA in healthy donors (dated 2017 in TCRdb). Receptors were amplified or captured by the immunoSEQ multiplex PCR assay. TCRdb stores this immuneACCESS table with in-frame sequences only. Part of the clones is absent; in the studies checked, under half of the shortfall reflects unresolved V genes, and no reason is known for the rest. Recorded for this sample are over 80,000 clones; approximately 81% of them occurred a single time. More than 20% of the sample is in the top ten clones. Input material: PBMCs. The receptor set was obtained from a man aged 18 to 30 in good health and CMV-seropositive.

V and J are TRBV6-1 and TRBJ1-5; D is undetermined. Germline V gene lookup returns CDR1 MNHNS and CDR2 SASEGT. The length of the CDR3 is 13 residues. V lost 3 bases and J 1 base, leaving 4 bases between the germline ends. The CDR3 nucleotides are TGTGCCAGCAGTGATATGAGCAATCAGCCCCAGCATTTT. It yields the protein CASSDMSNQPQHF.

The chain couples TRBV14 to TRBJ2-1; D is undetermined. The CDR3 runs to 14 residues. Germline V gene sequence: CDR1 SGHDN, CDR2 FVKESK. Trimming pared 1 base from V and 13 bases from J, leaving 17 bases between. CDR3 nucleotides: TGTGCCAGCAGCCAAGCATATGGAGAGGCCCCCCAGTTCTTC. It is translated as CASSQAYGEAPQFF.

The gene calls are TRBV6-4 and TRBJ2-1; 8 nucleotides align to TRBD2. This CDR3 is 15 amino acids long. The germline CDR1 and CDR2 sequences are MRHNA and SNTAGT. V lost 5 bases and J lost 6; bases outside the gene matches: 9. This chain's CDR3 is CASSNSGGGFNEQFF. As DNA, the CDR3 is TGTGCCAGCAGTAACAGCGGGGGAGGCTTCAATGAGCAGTTCTTC.

This chain uses TRBV4-1 with TRBJ2-1, with 9 bases that match TRBD2. CDR1 and CDR2 from the germline V gene are MGHRA and YSYEKL. The CDR3 has 17 amino acids. V shed 0 bases and J 0 bases; nucleotides not matched to a gene: 3. CDR3 region: CASSQDRSGSSYNEQFF. CDR3 in DNA: TGCGCCAGCAGCCAAGACCGTAGCGGGAGCTCCTACAATGAGCAGTTCTTC.

The rearrangement uses TRBV6-6 and TRBJ2-3, with 7 bases fitting TRBD2. The V segment lost 0 bases and the J segment 2 bases; nucleotides outside the gene matches: 5. The germline V gene encodes CDR1 MNHNY and CDR2 SVGAGI (reference sequence). This CDR3 is 16 amino acids long. The CDR3 protein is CASSYSPSGYTDTQYF. As DNA, the CDR3 is TGTGCCAGCAGTTACTCGCCTAGCGGCTACACAGATACGCAGTATTTT.

The gene calls are TRBV5-1 and TRBJ2-1, with D unclear. CDR3 length equals 15 residues. The germline V gene has CDR1 SGHRS and CDR2 YFSETQ. Deletions cut 1 base from V and 0 bases from J, with 8 bases between. CDR3 sequence: CASSLRVSSYNEQFF. CDR3 nucleotide sequence: TGCGCCAGCAGCTTGCGAGTGAGCTCCTACAATGAGCAGTTCTTC.

The chain is built from TRBV18 and TRBJ2-2; TRBD1 is a possible D gene (5 bases). Trimming took 1 base from V and 3 from J, leaving 9 bases between them. The V gene's germline CDR1 is KGHSH and CDR2 LQKENI. CDR3 size: 15 residues. The CDR3 loop is CASSPQGAHTGELFF. In nucleotides, the CDR3 is TGTGCCAGCTCACCACAAGGGGCGCACACCGGGGAGCTGTTTTTT.

This chain joins TRBV1 and TRBJ2-7; TRBD2, the table's D call, lacks a check against the DNA. TRBV1 corresponds to a pseudogene. The CDR3 covers 16 residues. For the CDR3, the DNA is TGCACCAGCAGCCCAGGACTAGCGGCCCGTCCCACCGAGCAGTACTTC. Translation gives CTSSPGLAARPTEQYF.

CDR3: CASSRFVGAGTGELFF. The CDR3 DNA is TGTGCCAGCAGCCGGTTCGTGGGGGCTGGGACCGGGGAGCTGTTTTTT. This chain uses TRBV11-2 with TRBJ2-2; tentative D call: TRBD1 (6 bases). The CDR3 has 16 amino acids. The germline V gene encodes CDR1 SGHAT and CDR2 FQNNGV. The V gene lost 5 bases and the J gene lost 5 bases, with 18 bases spanning the gap.

The chain employs TRBV9 and TRBJ2-1, with TRBD1 matching over 9 bases. Germline V gene lookup returns CDR1 SGDLS and CDR2 YYNGEE. V was clipped by 4 bases and J by 5 bases; unmatched bases: 7. CDR3 length: 15 amino acids. CDR3 in DNA: TGTGCCAGCAGCCCGCCGGGACAGGGTAACAATGAGCAGTTCTTC. Translation gives CASSPPGQGNNEQFF.

This clone was detected only once. The J gene is TRBJ2-7, the V gene TRBV4-1; weak D call: TRBD2 (6 bases). Trimming took 0 bases from V and 7 from J, leaving 16 bases between them. The CDR3 is made up of 15 amino acids. CDR1 MGHRA and CDR2 YSYEKL come from the germline V gene. The CDR3 loop is CASSQEMDRREEQYF. The CDR3 DNA follows: TGCGCCAGCAGCCAAGAGATGGACCGGAGGGAGGAGCAGTACTTC.

The chain carries TRBV4-1 and TRBJ2-7; TRBD2 agrees at 8 bases. CDR3 length: 15 residues. Germline values: CDR1 MGHRA, CDR2 YSYEKL. V trimming: 1 base; J trimming: 0 bases; junction bases outside the gene matches: 2. The CDR3 region is CASSQGREGSYEQYF. The CDR3 DNA is TGCGCCAGCAGCCAAGGACGGGAGGGCTCCTACGAGCAGTACTTC.

About this clone itself: A junction end diverges from the germline sequence, so it may reflect a read error. The chain couples TRBV27 to TRBJ1-5, with D maybe TRBD1 (5 bases). Germline V gives CDR1 MNHEY, CDR2 SMNVEV (reference sequence). The CDR3 loop spans 13 amino acids. This CDR3 reads CAGSNRINQPQHF. The CDR3, as DNA: TGTGCCGGCAGTAACAGGATTAATCAGCCCCAGCATTTT.

The V gene is TRBV28, the J gene TRBJ2-1; 11 nucleotides align to TRBD2. Trimming removed 7 bases from V and 0 bases from J; junction bases left unmatched: 8. CDR3 length: 17 amino acids. Germline CDR1 MDHEN, CDR2 SYDVKM. CDR3 sequence reads: CASTPGLADSSYNEQFF. The CDR3 DNA reads as TGTGCCAGCACCCCGGGACTAGCGGATAGCTCCTACAATGAGCAGTTCTTC.

The chain links TRBV28 to TRBJ2-1; possibly TRBD2 for D (5 bases). Trimming pared 6 bases from V and 2 bases from J, leaving 14 bases between. Germline V CDR1 and CDR2: MDHEN, SYDVKM. This CDR3 comprises 15 residues. The CDR3 DNA reads as TGTGCCAGCAGCCCTGGACGGGGAACCTACAATGAGCAGTTCTTC. This sequence encodes CASSPGRGTYNEQFF.

As regards this clone: The junction does not match germline at one end; this may be a read error. V gene TRBV9 combines with J gene TRBJ2-6; D might be TRBD1 (5 bases). The CDR3 is 18 residues long. Germline V gene lookup returns CDR1 SGDLS and CDR2 YYNGEE. The CDR3 spells CASSVGVGWGSEANVLTF. In DNA form, the CDR3 reads TGTGCCAGCAGCGTAGGTGTGGGGTGGGGCTCTGAGGCCAACGTCCTGACTTTC.

This clone has a handful of counts. The V and J genes are TRBV6-5 and TRBJ2-1; D is perhaps TRBD2 (6 bases). Germline V lookup: CDR1 MNHEY, CDR2 SVGAGI. Trimming stripped 7 bases from V and 12 bases from J, with 22 bases between. The CDR3 spans 14 residues. The CDR3 sequence: CASNHLSGVGAQFF. DNA of the CDR3: TGTGCCAGCAACCATCTTTCGGGGGTAGGGGCGCAGTTCTTC.

The chain combines TRBV19 with TRBJ2-7; 7 nucleotides match TRBD2. V gave up 4 bases and J gave up 0 bases; unmatched junction bases: 9. Germline lookup yields CDR1 LNHDA and CDR2 SQIVND (reference sequence). The CDR3 is 16 amino acids. CDR3 sequence reads: CASSRTLSGYSYEQYF. CDR3 DNA sequence: TGTGCCAGTAGTAGAACCCTTAGCGGGTACTCCTACGAGCAGTACTTC.

This chain connects TRBV7-2 to TRBJ1-4, with a possible D match to TRBD1 (5 bases). V was pared by 1 base and J by 15 bases, with 12 bases between. The CDR3 runs to 12 residues. Germline CDR1 reads SGHTA; CDR2 reads FQGNSA. The CDR3 bases are TGTGCCAGCAGCTTAGACAGGCGGATGATGTTTTTT. It yields the protein CASSLDRRMMFF.

This chain connects TRBV5-8 to TRBJ2-7; TRBD1 matches 7 bases. This CDR3 region has 15 residues. CDR1 and CDR2 (germline): SGHTS, YDEGEE. V gave up 2 bases and J gave up 3 bases; unmatched junction bases: 8. The CDR3: CASSFSGQSFYEQYF. CDR3 nucleotide sequence: TGTGCCAGCAGCTTCTCGGGACAGTCCTTCTACGAGCAGTACTTC.

Comments on this clone: The germline gene is not matched at one end of the junction; a read error may be the cause. This chain joins TRBV6-1 and TRBJ2-5, with TRBD1 identical over 11 bases. The CDR3 has 17 residues. From germline, CDR1 is MNHNS and CDR2 SASEGT. The DNA for the CDR3 is TGTGCCAGCAGAGAAGCACCCGGGACAGGGGGAAGGGAGACCCAGTACTTC. Translating gives CASREAPGTGGRETQYF.

The genes are TRBV7-6 and TRBJ2-2, with 7 nucleotides matching TRBD1. The CDR3 loop spans 17 amino acids. Germline assignment: CDR1 SGHVS and CDR2 FNYEAQ. After removal of 2 bases from V and 1 base from J, the junction contained 7 bases not matched to a gene. The DNA for the CDR3 is TGTGCCAGCAGCTTAAGGACAGGATTAGAGAACACCGGGGAGCTGTTTTTT. It is translated as CASSLRTGLENTGELFF.

The V and J genes are TRBV27 and TRBJ2-7, with D maybe TRBD1 (6 bases). Germline CDR1 reads MNHEY; CDR2 reads SMNVEV (reference sequence). CDR3 length equals 13 residues. Trimming took off 8 bases at V and 0 bases at J, with 11 bases between the two ends. In DNA, the CDR3 is TGTGCCAGCCGTGGGGGCGGCTCCTACGAGCAGTACTTC. Translated: CASRGGGSYEQYF.

This rearrangement joins TRBV9 to TRBJ1-1, with 7 nucleotides matching TRBD1. Germline CDR1 is SGDLS and CDR2 is YYNGEE. The CDR3 is 16 residues long. V lost 4 bases to trimming and J lost 0 bases; unmatched junction nucleotides: 9. Here the CDR3 DNA reads TGTGCCAGCAGCCACCCCCGGGACAGAATGAACACTGAAGCTTTCTTT. Translating gives CASSHPRDRMNTEAFF.

The rearrangement links TRBV28 to TRBJ2-7; TRBD2 aligns across 15 bases. CDR1 and CDR2 from the germline V gene are MDHEN and SYDVKM. With V trimmed by 1 base and J by 2 bases, 6 bases remained unmatched. This CDR3 has 18 amino acids. CDR3 amino acids: CASSLSGLAGGGTYEQYV. As DNA, the CDR3 is TGTGCCAGCAGTTTATCGGGACTAGCGGGAGGCGGTACCTACGAGCAGTACGTC.